This T cell receptor (beta chain) stems from a study of beta chain features in type 1 diabetes. The CDR3 extends over 15 amino acids. The ends lost 3 bases at V and 3 bases at J; junction bases unmatched: 6. Germline V CDR1 and CDR2: SGHRS, YFSETQ. The sequenced template was cDNA made from the entire isolated RNA. Assay: immunoSEQ multiplex PCR; the TCRdb copy retains only in-frame clones and omits some. The sample records hundreds of thousands of clones, about a sixth being singletons. Study-wide results and caveats: Since sequencing was performed on cDNA, cells with high TCR expression could be over-represented. Amplification by PCR could prefer shorter templates, with the same effect in patients and controls. TCRB CDR3 length was moderately but significantly reduced in all four CD4+ subsets of Type 1 diabetes patients. VDJ junctions in type 1 diabetes patients carried more deletions and fewer insertions.

A few counts support this clone. Antigen unknown. This TCR was sampled from a woman aged 18 to 35 in good health. The V call is TRBV5-1, the J call TRBJ2-1; 7 nucleotides match TRBD2. Sequenced: naive CD4+ T cells from blood. CDR3 sequence reads: CASSSLAESYNEQFF. CDR3 DNA: TGCGCCAGCAGCTCCCTAGCGGAGAGCTACAATGAGCAGTTCTTC.